Listed below are T cell receptor beta chains from one sample, sequenced in a study of blood T cell repertoires in COVID-19. Sequencing was performed with immunoSEQ multiplex PCR; in TCRdb, only in-frame clones are kept and a portion is missing. The sample yields about 97,000 clones, about 85% seen once. Sequencing was performed on peripheral blood. These receptors came from a man in his sixties with acute or convalescent COVID-19. CDR3s include the opening cysteine and the closing phenylalanine or tryptophan. The order of the fields is V gene, J gene, clone size, D gene, CDR3 protein, CDR3 DNA. A D gene is named only where the DNA matches it firmly. The size field is filled for only some rows; it gives once, few, many or a size class.

TRBV18	TRBJ1-1	once	TRBD1	CASSPIGQGNTEAFF	TGTGCCAGCTCACCAATCGGACAGGGGAACACTGAAGCTTTCTTT
TRBV10-3	TRBJ2-1	.	.	CAISEPLLRAYNEQFF	TGTGCCATCAGTGAACCTCTTCTGCGGGCCTACAATGAGCAGTTCTTC
TRBV9	TRBJ1-1	.	TRBD1	CASSPPPGGFITEAFF	TGTGCCAGCAGCCCCCCCCCAGGGGGTTTTATCACTGAAGCTTTCTTT
TRBV24-1	TRBJ2-5	.	.	CATSDFQGDETQYF	TGTGCCACCAGTGATTTTCAGGGTGACGAGACCCAGTACTTC
TRBV30	TRBJ1-2	.	.	CAWAREAANYGYTF	TGTGCCTGGGCCAGAGAGGCAGCTAACTATGGCTACACCTTC
TRBV6-5	TRBJ1-6	once	TRBD1	CASSYGTVSNSPLHF	TGTGCCAGCAGTTACGGGACAGTCTCAAATTCACCCCTCCACTTT
TRBV28	TRBJ2-1	.	TRBD2	CASSFTGRYYEQFF	TGTGCCAGCAGTTTTACCGGGAGGTATTATGAGCAGTTCTTC
TRBV6-1	TRBJ2-1	few	TRBD2	CASSETAGGSYNEQFF	TGTGCCAGCAGTGAAACTGCGGGAGGGTCCTACAATGAGCAGTTCTTC
TRBV7-9	TRBJ1-3	.	.	CASTYGLGNTIYF	TGTGCCAGCACTTACGGGTTGGGAAACACCATATATTTT
TRBV5-4	TRBJ1-1	.	.	CASSLDSGNTEAFF	TGTGCCAGCAGCTTGGACAGCGGAAATACTGAAGCTTTCTTT
TRBV6-5	TRBJ2-5	.	TRBD1	CASRQGRDFQETQYF	TGTGCCAGCAGACAGGGGCGAGATTTCCAAGAGACCCAGTACTTC
TRBV12-3/TRBV12-4	TRBJ2-1	once	.	CASSQTRGEQFF	TGTGCCAGCAGTCAGACTAGGGGTGAGCAGTTCTTC
TRBV7-9	TRBJ1-1	.	.	CASSSERGIEAFF	TGTGCCAGCAGCTCCGAACGAGGGATTGAAGCTTTCTTT
TRBV5-1	TRBJ1-1	few	TRBD1	CASSTQLQGANTEAFF	TGCGCCAGCAGCACCCAATTACAGGGGGCGAACACTGAAGCTTTCTTT
TRBV7-9	TRBJ2-2	.	.	CASSAGTTITGELFF	TGTGCCAGCAGCGCCGGGACAACTATTACCGGGGAGCTGTTTTTT
TRBV6-2/TRBV6-3	TRBJ2-1	.	TRBD2	CASSDTSGGYNEQFF	TGTGCCAGCAGTGATACTAGCGGGGGCTACAATGAGCAGTTCTTC
TRBV12-5	TRBJ1-2	.	.	CASGFGGMRGYTF	TGTGCTAGTGGTTTTGGGGGGATGCGGGGCTACACCTTC
TRBV29-1	TRBJ1-5	.	.	CSVSVGSGNQPQHF	TGCAGCGTTTCCGTCGGGTCGGGCAATCAGCCCCAGCATTTT
TRBV27	TRBJ2-5	.	.	CASMDKGVRAGETQYF	TGTGCCAGCATGGACAAAGGGGTTCGAGCGGGAGAGACCCAGTACTTC
TRBV19	TRBJ1-6	.	TRBD1	CASRIDRGNSPLHF	TGTGCCAGTAGGATTGACAGGGGAAACTCACCCCTCCACTTT
TRBV6-5	TRBJ1-4	.	.	CASRGQGSYEKLFF	TGTGCCAGCAGGGGCCAGGGGAGTTATGAAAAACTGTTTTTT
TRBV19	TRBJ2-7	.	.	CASRIPDSYEQYF	TGTGCCAGTAGAATCCCGGACAGCTACGAGCAGTACTTC
TRBV20-1	TRBJ2-3	once	.	CSASVSRQGTDTQYF	TGCAGTGCTAGTGTCTCCCGACAGGGCACAGATACGCAGTATTTT
TRBV18	TRBJ1-4	.	TRBD1	CASSPLSSSTGINEKLFF	TGTGCCAGCTCACCTCTCTCATCTTCGACAGGGATTAATGAAAAACTGTTTTTT
TRBV7-6	TRBJ1-1	.	.	CASSLFDGGDTEAFF	TGTGCCAGCAGCTTATTCGATGGGGGGGACACTGAAGCTTTCTTT
TRBV7-2	TRBJ2-7	.	.	CASSQGLRGYEQYF	TGTGCCAGCAGCCAGGGACTTCGGGGGTACGAGCAGTACTTC
TRBV7-2	TRBJ2-3	.	.	CASSPSVGDNTQYF	TGTGCCAGCAGCCCGAGCGTCGGGGATAATACGCAGTATTTT
TRBV6-5	TRBJ1-2	once	.	CASSYPDGVSYGYTF	TGTGCCAGCAGTTACCCGGACGGGGTTTCCTATGGCTACACCTTC
TRBV7-9	TRBJ1-5	.	TRBD1	CASSSAGDRITQPQHF	TGTGCCAGCAGCTCCGCAGGGGACAGAATTACTCAGCCCCAGCATTTT
TRBV5-1	TRBJ1-2	few	TRBD1	CASSLGTRQGDGYTF	TGCGCCAGCAGCTTGGGGACGAGACAGGGTGACGGCTACACCTTC
TRBV7-2	TRBJ1-2	.	TRBD1	CASSLVAGGAYGYTF	TGTGCCAGCAGCTTAGTGGCAGGGGGCGCGTATGGCTACACCTTC
TRBV5-4	TRBJ1-2	.	.	CASSLDRVYGYTF	TGTGCCAGCAGCTTGGACAGGGTCTATGGCTACACCTTC
TRBV18	TRBJ1-1	once	TRBD1	CASSPTGGFNTEAFF	TGTGCCAGCTCACCTACAGGGGGTTTTAACACTGAAGCTTTCTTT
TRBV6-5	TRBJ2-3	.	.	CASSRQGTDTQYF	TGTGCCAGCAGCCGTCAGGGAACAGATACGCAGTATTTT
TRBV4-1	TRBJ1-4	.	.	CASSQVGQPDEKLFF	TGCGCCAGCAGCCAAGTGGGACAACCCGATGAAAAACTGTTTTTT
TRBV6-2/TRBV6-3	TRBJ1-5	.	TRBD1	CASSPTGTSNQPQHF	TGTGCCAGCAGTCCGACAGGGACAAGCAATCAGCCCCAGCATTTT
TRBV4-1	TRBJ2-1	.	TRBD2	CASASSGTSQRGEQFF	TGCGCCAGTGCAAGTTCCGGGACTAGCCAAAGGGGGGAGCAGTTCTTC
TRBV19	TRBJ2-3	.	TRBD2	CASTASGGDTDTQYF	TGTGCCAGTACCGCTAGCGGGGGGGACACAGATACGCAGTATTTT
TRBV5-1	TRBJ2-1	.	TRBD2	CASSLAGEPYNEQFF	TGCGCCAGCAGCCTAGCGGGAGAGCCCTACAATGAGCAGTTCTTC
TRBV6-5	TRBJ1-1	.	.	CASSYLGQLNTEAFF	TGTGCCAGCAGTTACTTAGGACAGTTGAACACTGAAGCTTTCTTT
TRBV4-1	TRBJ2-3	.	.	CASSQEVAAVTDTQYF	TGCGCCAGCAGCCAAGAGGTAGCGGCTGTCACAGATACGCAGTATTTT